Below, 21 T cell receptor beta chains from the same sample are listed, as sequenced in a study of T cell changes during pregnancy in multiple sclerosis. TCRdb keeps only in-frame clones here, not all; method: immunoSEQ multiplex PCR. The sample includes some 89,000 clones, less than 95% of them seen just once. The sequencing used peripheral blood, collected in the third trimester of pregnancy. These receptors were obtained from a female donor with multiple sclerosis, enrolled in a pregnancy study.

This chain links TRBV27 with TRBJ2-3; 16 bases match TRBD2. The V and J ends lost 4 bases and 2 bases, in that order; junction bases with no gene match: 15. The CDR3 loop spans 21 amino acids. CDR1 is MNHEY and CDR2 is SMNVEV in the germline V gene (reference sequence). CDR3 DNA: TGTGCCAGCAGTTCCCGCCTCCGACCGGGACTAGCGGGGGGGCCCACAGATACGCAGTATTTT. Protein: CASSSRLRPGLAGGPTDTQYF.

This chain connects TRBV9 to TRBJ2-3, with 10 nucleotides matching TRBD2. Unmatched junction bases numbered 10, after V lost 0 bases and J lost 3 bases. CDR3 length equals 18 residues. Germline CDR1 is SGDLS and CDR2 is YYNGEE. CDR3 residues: CASSVGPAGGGLTDTQYF. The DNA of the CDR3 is TGTGCCAGCAGCGTAGGCCCAGCGGGGGGGGGATTAACAGATACGCAGTATTTT.

CDR3 in amino acids: CASSAGGAGETQYF. The CDR3 DNA sequence: TGTGCCAGCAGCGCCGGGGGGGCTGGGGAGACCCAGTACTTC. The chain links TRBV9 to TRBJ2-5; 8 positions agree with TRBD2. The CDR3 loop spans 14 amino acids. Germline V gene lookup returns CDR1 SGDLS and CDR2 YYNGEE. V trimming: 3 bases; J trimming: 5 bases; junction bases outside the gene matches: 6.

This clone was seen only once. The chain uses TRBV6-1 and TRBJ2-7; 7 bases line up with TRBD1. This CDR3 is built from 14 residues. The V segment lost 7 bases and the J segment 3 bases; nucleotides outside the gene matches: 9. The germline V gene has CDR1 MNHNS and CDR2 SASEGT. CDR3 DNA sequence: TGTGCCAGCACCCACCGGGACAGAAGCTACGAGCAGTACTTC. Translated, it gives CASTHRDRSYEQYF.

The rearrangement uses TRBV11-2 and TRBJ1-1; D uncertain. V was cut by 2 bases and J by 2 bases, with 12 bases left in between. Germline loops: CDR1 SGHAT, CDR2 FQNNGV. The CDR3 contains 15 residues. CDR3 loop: CASSLIQASNTEAFF. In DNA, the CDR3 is TGTGCCAGCAGCTTAATCCAGGCCTCAAACACTGAAGCTTTCTTT.

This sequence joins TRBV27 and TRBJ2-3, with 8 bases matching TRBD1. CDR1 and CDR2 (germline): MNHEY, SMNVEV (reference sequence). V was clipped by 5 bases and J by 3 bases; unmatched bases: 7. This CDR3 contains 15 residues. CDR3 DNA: TGTGCCAGCAGTAAAGTCGGACAGGGAACAGATACGCAGTATTTT. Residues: CASSKVGQGTDTQYF.

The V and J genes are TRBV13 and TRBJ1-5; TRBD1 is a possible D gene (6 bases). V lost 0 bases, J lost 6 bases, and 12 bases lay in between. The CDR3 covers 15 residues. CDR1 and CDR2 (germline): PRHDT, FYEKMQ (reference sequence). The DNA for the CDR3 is TGTGCCAGCAGCTTAGGCGGGGCGGGGGCTCAGCCCCAGCATTTT. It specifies CASSLGGAGAQPQHF.

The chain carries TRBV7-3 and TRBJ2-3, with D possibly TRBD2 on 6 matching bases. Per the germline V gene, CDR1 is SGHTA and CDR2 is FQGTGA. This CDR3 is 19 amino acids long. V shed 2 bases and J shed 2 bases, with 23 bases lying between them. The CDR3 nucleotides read TGTGCCAGCAGCTTAGGCCCAGGCGGGATAGCAGGAATCACAGATACGCAGTATTTT. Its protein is CASSLGPGGIAGITDTQYF.

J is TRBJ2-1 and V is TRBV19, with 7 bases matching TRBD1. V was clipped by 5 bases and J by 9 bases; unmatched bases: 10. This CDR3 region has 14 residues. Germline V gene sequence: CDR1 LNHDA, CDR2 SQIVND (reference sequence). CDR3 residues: CASSPYRGTLEQFF. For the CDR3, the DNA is TGTGCCAGTAGTCCCTACAGGGGAACCCTTGAGCAGTTCTTC.

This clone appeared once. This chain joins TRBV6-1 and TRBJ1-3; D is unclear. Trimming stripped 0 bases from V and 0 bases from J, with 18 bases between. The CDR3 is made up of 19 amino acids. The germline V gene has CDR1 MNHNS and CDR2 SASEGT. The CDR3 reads CASSEAIILAASSGNTIYF. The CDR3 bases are TGTGCCAGCAGTGAAGCGATCATTCTGGCCGCAAGCTCTGGAAACACCATATATTTT.

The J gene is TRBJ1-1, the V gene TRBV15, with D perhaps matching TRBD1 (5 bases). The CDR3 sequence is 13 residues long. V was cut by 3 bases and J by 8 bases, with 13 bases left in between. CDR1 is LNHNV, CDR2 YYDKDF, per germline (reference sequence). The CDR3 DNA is TGTGCCACCAGCAGGCAGGGTTTAGGGGAAGCTTTCTTT. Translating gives CATSRQGLGEAFF. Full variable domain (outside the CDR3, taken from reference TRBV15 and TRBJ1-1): DAMVIQNPRYQVTQFGKPVTLSCSQTLNHNVMYWYQQKSSQAPKLLFHYYDKDFNNEADTPDNFQSRRPNTSFCFLDIRSPGLGDTAMYLCATSRQGLGEAFFGQGTRLTVV.

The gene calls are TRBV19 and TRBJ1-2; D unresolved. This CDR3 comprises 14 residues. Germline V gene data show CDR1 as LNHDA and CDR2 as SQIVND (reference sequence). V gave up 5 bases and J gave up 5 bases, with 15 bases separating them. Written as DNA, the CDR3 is TGTGCCAGTAGTCAGGCGTCCGCCGTATATGGCTACACCTTC. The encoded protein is CASSQASAVYGYTF.

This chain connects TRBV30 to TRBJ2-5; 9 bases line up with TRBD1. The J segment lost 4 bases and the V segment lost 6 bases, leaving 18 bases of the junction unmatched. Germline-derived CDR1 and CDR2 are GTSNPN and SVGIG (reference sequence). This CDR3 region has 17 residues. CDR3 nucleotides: TGTGCCTGCACCACACCCGACAGGGGGAAGCGTCGAGAGACCCAGTACTTC. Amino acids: CACTTPDRGKRRETQYF. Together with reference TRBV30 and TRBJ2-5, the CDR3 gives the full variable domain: SQTIHQWPATLVQPVGSPLSLECTVEGTSNPNLYWYRQAAGRGLQLLFYSVGIGQISSEVPQNLSASRPQDRQFILSSKKLLLSDSGFYLCACTTPDRGKRRETQYFGPGTRLLVL.

CDR3 DNA sequence: TGTGCCAGCAGCCGTTGGGACAGGGAGTACAATGAGCAGTTCTTC. Its protein is CASSRWDREYNEQFF. The gene calls are TRBV5-8 and TRBJ2-1; TRBD1 matches at 9 bases. V was pared by 4 bases and J by 4 bases, with 6 bases of the junction left unmatched. The CDR3 consists of 15 residues. The germline V gene encodes CDR1 SGHTS and CDR2 YDEGEE.

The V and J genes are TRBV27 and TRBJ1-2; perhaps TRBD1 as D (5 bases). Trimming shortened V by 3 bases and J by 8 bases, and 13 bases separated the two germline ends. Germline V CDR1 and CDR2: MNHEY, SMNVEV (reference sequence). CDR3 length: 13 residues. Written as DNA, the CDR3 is TGTGCCAGCAGTTTCGGGGGGACCACAGGCTACACCTTC. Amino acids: CASSFGGTTGYTF.

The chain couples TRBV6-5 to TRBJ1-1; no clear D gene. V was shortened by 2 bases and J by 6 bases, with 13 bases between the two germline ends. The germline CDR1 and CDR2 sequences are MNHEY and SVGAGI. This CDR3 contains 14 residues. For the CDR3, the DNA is TGTGCCAGCAGTTACAGGGAGAGTTTCGCTGAAGCTTTCTTT. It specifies CASSYRESFAEAFF.

Here the CDR3 reads CASSLLGTEAFF. In DNA, the CDR3 is TGCGCCAGCAGCTTACTCGGCACTGAAGCTTTCTTT. The chain links TRBV5-1 to TRBJ1-1; D call uncertain. Trimming left V 2 bases short and J 4 bases short, with 6 bases between. Germline loops: CDR1 SGHRS, CDR2 YFSETQ. CDR3 length equals 12 residues.

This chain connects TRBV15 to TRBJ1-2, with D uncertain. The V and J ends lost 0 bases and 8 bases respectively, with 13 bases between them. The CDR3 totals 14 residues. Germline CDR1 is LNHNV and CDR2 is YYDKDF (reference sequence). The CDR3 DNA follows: TGTGCCACCAGCAGAGAAGGCAAATCGGGGGGCTACACCTTC. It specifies CATSREGKSGGYTF.

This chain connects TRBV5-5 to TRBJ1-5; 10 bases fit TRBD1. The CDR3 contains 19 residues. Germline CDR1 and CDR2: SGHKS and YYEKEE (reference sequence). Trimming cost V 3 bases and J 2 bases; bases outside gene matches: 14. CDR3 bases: TGTGCCAGCAGCTGGGCCTCGGACAGGGGGAGTCTCGGCAATCAGCCCCAGCATTTT. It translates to CASSWASDRGSLGNQPQHF.

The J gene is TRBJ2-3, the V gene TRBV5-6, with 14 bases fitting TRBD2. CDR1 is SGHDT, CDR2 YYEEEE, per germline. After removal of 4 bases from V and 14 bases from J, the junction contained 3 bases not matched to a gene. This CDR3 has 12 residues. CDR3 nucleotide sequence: TGTGCCAGCAGCCCAGGGACTAGCGGGGGGTATTTT. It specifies CASSPGTSGGYF.

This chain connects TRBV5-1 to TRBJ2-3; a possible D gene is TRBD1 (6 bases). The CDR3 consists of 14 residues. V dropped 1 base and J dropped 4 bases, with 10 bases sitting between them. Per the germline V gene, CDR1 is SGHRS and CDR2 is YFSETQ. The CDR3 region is CASSLTGFSDTQYF. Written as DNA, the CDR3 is TGCGCCAGCAGCTTGACAGGGTTTTCAGATACGCAGTATTTT.